The source of this TCR beta chain is a study of tumor-infiltrating lymphocytes in primary liver carcinoma. Whole-study context: Tumors were staged T1-T3 N0M0 and measured about 4 to 11 cm across.

Making TCR beta cDNA involved 400 to 600 ng total RNA and a constant-region primer. The TCR beta library was amplified through three nested multiplex PCR rounds in a modified ARM-PCR procedure. TRBV1-TRBV30 forward primers paired with a C-beta reverse primer were used in the first two PCR rounds, which ran roughly 10 cycles each. MiXCR, run by TCRdb on the multiplex PCR reads, gives a single entry per CDR3 protein. In the table there are tens of thousands of distinct CDR3 sequences, about three quarters of which are singletons. CDR3 length: 13 residues. Looked up from germline, CDR1 is LGHNA and CDR2 is YSLEER. In regard to this clonotype: A read error may produce the germline difference seen at one junction end.

From unsorted bulk tissue weighing roughly 19-34 mg, DNA and RNA were co-extracted. Donors underwent surgery for histopathologically diagnosed primary liver carcinoma. Sequencing was performed on liver tumor tissue from sampling region 4. Specified subset: tumor region T4, right-lateral pole. This TCR came from a man in his forties or fifties with primary liver carcinoma and hepatitis B virus infection. The V call is TRBV4-3, the J call TRBJ2-5; D ambiguous. The CDR3 protein is CASSQGHGEAQYF. CDR3 DNA: TGCGCCAGCAGCCAAGGCCATGGAGAGGCCCAGTACTTC.